This TCR beta chain was documented in a study of cytomegalovirus exposure and HLA in healthy donors. Overall study results and limits: In vitro testing confirmed a few CMV-associated chains as specific for CMV antigens. In a later analysis, TCR association rates varied by HLA locus: DRB1 most, HLA-C fewest.

Every donor was a healthy person donating bone marrow. Worth noting for this clone: What it recognizes is unknown.

With 5 bases removed from V and 8 bases from J, the gap between germline ends came to 12 bases. The CDR3 has 12 amino acids. Germline CDR1 and CDR2: SNHLY and FYNNEI. Vbeta (60) and Jbeta (13) primers were used in the PCR. Produced via immunoSEQ multiplex PCR; TCRdb's table is partial and in-frame only. This repertoire includes 100,000 to 150,000 clones. The chain carries TRBV2 and TRBJ1-2, with D possibly being TRBD1 (6 bases). The sequence came from a middle-aged woman in good health and CMV-seropositive. The source material was PBMCs. The CDR3, as DNA: TGTGCCAGCAGTCTGGGGGGGCTGGGCTACACCTTC. This translates into CASSLGGLGYTF.